The sequence of this T cell receptor beta chain was determined in a study of T-cell memory formation after mild COVID-19. There are 9 residues in the CDR3. Per the germline V gene, CDR1 is KGHDR and CDR2 is SFDVKD. This clonotype was picked up a small number of times. The junction departs from the called germline gene at one end, perhaps through a read error. Via MiXCR, TCRdb re-called the 5' RACE reads, giving one row per CDR3 protein. This sample has under 300,000 distinct CDR3 sequences, with 16% found just once. The specimen was PBMCs or a T cell subset sorted from them (not recorded which). The chain combines TRBV24-1 with TRBJ2-1, with D uncertain. The clonotype comes from a man aged 18 to 29 who had mild COVID-19 (a few samples of this study predate the infection). Cell type and time point are not known. CDR3 in DNA: TGTGCCACCAGTGGCCCCTCGAACTTC. It is translated as CATSGPSNF.